This T cell receptor (beta chain) was sequenced in a study of T cells in Graves' hyperthyroidism and ophthalmopathy. Regarding the study as a whole: Blood also showed most of the thyroid clonotypes that were expanded above 0.001. A model built on 13 V-J features separated ophthalmopathy from stable hyperthyroidism.

Researchers barred patients who had uncontrolled infection, other autoimmune disease, pregnancy or lactation. It was RNA transcripts that yielded the amplified TCR beta CDR3 regions. TCR CDR3 regions were first amplified by RT-PCR with HTBI primers. TCRdb re-called the multiplex PCR reads with MiXCR, one entry per CDR3 protein. The data contain almost 600,000 distinct CDR3 sequences, around 46% of them seen just once; the ten biggest clones take up about 8.3%. The CDR3 is made up of 13 amino acids. The germline gives CDR1 SGHAT, CDR2 FQNNGV. Trimming stripped 1 base from V and 7 bases from J, with 8 bases between. Many counts were recorded for this clonotype. Antigen: not known.

The sequence was collected from a woman aged 18 to 35 with Graves' hyperthyroidism. Sequenced material: peripheral blood or thyroid tissue (not recorded which). This chain uses TRBV11-2 with TRBJ1-5; a weak D match, TRBD1 (6 bases). CDR3 DNA: TGTGCCAGCAGCTTAGCCACAGGGCAGCCCCAGCATTTT. It is translated as CASSLATGQPQHF. Full variable domain (outside the CDR3, taken from reference TRBV11-2 and TRBJ1-5): EAGVAQSPRYKIIEKRQSVAFWCNPISGHATLYWYQQILGQGPKLLIQFQNNGVVDDSQLPKDRFSAERLKGVDSTLKIQPAKLEDSAVYLCASSLATGQPQHFGDGTRLSIL.